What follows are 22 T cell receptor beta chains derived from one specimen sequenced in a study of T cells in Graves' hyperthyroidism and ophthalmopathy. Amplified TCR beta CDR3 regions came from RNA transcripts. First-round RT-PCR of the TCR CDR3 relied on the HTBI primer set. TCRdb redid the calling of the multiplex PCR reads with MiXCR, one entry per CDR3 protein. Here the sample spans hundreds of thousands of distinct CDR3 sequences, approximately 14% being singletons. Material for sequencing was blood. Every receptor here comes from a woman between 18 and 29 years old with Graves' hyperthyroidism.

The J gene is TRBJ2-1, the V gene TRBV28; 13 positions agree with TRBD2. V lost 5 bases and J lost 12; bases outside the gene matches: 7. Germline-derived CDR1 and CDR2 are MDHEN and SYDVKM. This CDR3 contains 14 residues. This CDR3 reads CASSQRTSGSGQFF. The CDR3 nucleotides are TGTGCCAGCAGTCAAAGGACTAGCGGGAGCGGGCAGTTCTTC.

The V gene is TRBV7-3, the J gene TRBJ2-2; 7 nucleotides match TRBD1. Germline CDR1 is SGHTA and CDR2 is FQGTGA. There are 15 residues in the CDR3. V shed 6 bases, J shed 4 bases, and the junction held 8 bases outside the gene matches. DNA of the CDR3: TGTGCCAGCAGTCTCACAGGGGTTTCCACCGGGGAGCTGTTTTTT. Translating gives CASSLTGVSTGELFF.

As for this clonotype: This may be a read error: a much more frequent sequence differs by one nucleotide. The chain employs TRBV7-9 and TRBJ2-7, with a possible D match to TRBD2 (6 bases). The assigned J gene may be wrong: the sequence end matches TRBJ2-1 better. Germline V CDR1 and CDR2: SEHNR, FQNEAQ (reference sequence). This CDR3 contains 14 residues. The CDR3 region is CASSPTEEDYEQFF. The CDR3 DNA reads TGTGCCAGCAGCCCGACAGAGGAGGACTACGAGCAGTTCTTC.

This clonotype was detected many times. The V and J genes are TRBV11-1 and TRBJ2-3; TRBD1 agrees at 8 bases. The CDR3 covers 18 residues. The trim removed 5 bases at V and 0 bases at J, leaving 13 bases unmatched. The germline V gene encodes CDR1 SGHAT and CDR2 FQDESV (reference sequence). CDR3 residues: CASSGDRGTLHSTDTQYF. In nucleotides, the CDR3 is TGTGCCAGCAGCGGCGACAGGGGAACCCTGCACAGCACAGATACGCAGTATTTT. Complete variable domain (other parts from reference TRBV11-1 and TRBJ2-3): EAEVAQSPRYKITEKSQAVAFWCDPISGHATLYWYRQILGQGPELLVQFQDESVVDDSQLPKDRFSAERLKGVDSTLKIQPAELGDSAMYLCASSGDRGTLHSTDTQYFGPGTRLTVL.

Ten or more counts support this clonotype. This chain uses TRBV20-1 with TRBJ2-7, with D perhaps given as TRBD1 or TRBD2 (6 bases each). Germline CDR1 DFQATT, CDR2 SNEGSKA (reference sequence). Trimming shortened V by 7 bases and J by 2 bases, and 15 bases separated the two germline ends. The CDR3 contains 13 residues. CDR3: CSGLGGTTYEQYF. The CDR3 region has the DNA TGCAGTGGACTAGGGGGAACCACCTACGAGCAGTACTTC.

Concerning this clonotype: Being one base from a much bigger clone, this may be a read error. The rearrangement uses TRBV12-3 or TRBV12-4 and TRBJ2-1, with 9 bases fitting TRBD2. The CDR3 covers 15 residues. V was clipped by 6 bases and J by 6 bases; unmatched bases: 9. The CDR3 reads CASRISAGGINEQFF. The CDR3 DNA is TGTGCCAGCAGAATTAGCGCGGGAGGGATCAATGAGCAGTTCTTC.

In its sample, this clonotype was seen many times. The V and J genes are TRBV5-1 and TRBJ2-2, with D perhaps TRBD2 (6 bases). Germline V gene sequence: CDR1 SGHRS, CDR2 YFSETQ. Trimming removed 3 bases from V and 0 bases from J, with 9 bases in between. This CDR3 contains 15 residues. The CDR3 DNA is TGCGCCAGCAGCTCGGGACTGGCGAACACCGGGGAGCTGTTTTTT. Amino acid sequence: CASSSGLANTGELFF. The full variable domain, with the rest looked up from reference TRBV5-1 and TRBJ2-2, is KAGVTQTPRYLIKTRGQQVTLSCSPISGHRSVSWYQQTPGQGLQFLFEYFSETQRNKGNFPGRFSGRQFSNSRSEMNVSTLELGDSALYLCASSSGLANTGELFFGEGSRLTVL.

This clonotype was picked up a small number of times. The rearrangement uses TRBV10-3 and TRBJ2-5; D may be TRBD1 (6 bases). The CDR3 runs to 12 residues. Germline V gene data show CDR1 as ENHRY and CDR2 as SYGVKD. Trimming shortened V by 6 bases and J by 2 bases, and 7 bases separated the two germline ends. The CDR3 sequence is CAIRGTQETQYF. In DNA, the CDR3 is TGTGCCATCAGGGGGACACAAGAGACCCAGTACTTC.

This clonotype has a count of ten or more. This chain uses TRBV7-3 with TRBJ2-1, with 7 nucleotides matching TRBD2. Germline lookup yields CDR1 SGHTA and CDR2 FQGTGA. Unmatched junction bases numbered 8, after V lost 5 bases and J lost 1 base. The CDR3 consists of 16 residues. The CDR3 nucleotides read TGTGCCAGCAGCATAGGGACTATCGGTTCCTACAATGAGCAGTTCTTC. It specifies CASSIGTIGSYNEQFF.

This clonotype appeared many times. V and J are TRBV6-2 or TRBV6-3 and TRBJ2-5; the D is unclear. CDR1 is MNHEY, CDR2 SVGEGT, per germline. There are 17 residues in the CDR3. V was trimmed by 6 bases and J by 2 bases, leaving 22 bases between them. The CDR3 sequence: CASRPTPLIRRQETQYF. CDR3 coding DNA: TGTGCCAGCAGACCGACCCCTTTGATCCGCAGGCAAGAGACCCAGTACTTC.

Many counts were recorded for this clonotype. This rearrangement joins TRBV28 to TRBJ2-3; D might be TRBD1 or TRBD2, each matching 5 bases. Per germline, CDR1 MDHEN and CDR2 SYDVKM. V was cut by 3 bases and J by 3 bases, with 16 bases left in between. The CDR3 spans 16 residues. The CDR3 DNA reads TGTGCCAGCAGTTTTCTATGGGGGTTACTGACAGATACGCAGTATTTT. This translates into CASSFLWGLLTDTQYF.

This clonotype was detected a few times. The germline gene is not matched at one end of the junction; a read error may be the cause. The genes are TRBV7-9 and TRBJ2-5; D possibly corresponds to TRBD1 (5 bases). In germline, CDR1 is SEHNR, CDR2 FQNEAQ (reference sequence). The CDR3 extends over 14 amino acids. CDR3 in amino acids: CASSSRQYQEAQYF. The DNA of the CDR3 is TGTGCCAGCAGCTCTCGACAGTATCAAGAGGCCCAGTACTTC.

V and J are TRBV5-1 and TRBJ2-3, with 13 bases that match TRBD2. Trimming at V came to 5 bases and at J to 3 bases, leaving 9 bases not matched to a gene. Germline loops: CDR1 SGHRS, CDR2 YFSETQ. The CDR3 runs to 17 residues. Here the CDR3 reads CASRPGLAGRWTDTQYF. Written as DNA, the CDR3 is TGCGCCAGCAGGCCGGGACTAGCGGGAAGGTGGACAGATACGCAGTATTTT.

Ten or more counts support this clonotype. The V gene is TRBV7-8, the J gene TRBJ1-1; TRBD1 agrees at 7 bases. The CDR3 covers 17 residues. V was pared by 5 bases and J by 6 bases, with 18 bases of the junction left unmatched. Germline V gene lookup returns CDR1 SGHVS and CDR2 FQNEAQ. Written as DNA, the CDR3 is TGTGCCAGCAGCCCCACCGAGGGGGCTGTCTTAAGGCCTGAAGCTTTCTTT. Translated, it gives CASSPTEGAVLRPEAFF.

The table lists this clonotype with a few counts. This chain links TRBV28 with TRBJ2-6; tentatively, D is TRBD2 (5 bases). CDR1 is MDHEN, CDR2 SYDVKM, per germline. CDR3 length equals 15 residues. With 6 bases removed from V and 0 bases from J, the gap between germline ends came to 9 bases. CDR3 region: CASRKRASGANVLTF. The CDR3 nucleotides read TGTGCCAGCAGGAAGAGGGCCTCTGGGGCCAACGTCCTGACTTTC.

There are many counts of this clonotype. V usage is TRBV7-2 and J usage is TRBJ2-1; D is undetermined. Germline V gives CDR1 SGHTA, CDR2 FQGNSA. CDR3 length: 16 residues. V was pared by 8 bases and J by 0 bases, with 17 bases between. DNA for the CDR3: TGTGCCAGCGTCGTCGGTCGGCTCCTCTCCTACAATGAGCAGTTCTTC. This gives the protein CASVVGRLLSYNEQFF.

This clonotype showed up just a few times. The CDR3 region is CASSLVPGHSGNTIYF. In nucleotides, the CDR3 is TGTGCCAGCAGCTTAGTGCCGGGCCACTCTGGAAACACCATATATTTT. The genes are TRBV7-8 and TRBJ1-3; D is undetermined. Deletions cut 1 base from V and 0 bases from J, with 10 bases between. CDR3 size: 16 residues. Germline V gives CDR1 SGHVS, CDR2 FQNEAQ.

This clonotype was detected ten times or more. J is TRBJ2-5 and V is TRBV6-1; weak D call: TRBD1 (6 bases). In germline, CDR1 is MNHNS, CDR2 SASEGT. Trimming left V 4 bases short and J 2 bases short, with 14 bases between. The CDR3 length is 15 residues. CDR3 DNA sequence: TGTGCCAGCAGTGGGACAGTTACAGAACAAGAGACCCAGTACTTC. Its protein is CASSGTVTEQETQYF.

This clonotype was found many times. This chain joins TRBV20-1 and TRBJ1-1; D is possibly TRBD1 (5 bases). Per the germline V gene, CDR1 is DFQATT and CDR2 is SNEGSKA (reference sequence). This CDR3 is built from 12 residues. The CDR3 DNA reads TGCAGGGCCCAGGGTGTGAACACTGAAGCTTTCTTT. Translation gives CRAQGVNTEAFF.

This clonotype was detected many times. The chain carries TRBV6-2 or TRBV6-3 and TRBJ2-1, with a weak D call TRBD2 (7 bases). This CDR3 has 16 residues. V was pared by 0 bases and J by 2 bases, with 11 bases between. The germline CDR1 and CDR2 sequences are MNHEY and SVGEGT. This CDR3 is CASSYSRGAPYNEQFF. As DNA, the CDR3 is TGTGCCAGCAGTTACTCCCGGGGGGCCCCCTACAATGAGCAGTTCTTC.

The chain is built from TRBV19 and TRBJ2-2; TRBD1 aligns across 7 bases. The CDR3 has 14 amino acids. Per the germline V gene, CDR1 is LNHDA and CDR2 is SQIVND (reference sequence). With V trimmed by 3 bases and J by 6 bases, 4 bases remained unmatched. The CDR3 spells CASSIAGGAGELFF. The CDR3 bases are TGTGCCAGTAGTATCGCAGGGGGTGCCGGGGAGCTGTTTTTT.

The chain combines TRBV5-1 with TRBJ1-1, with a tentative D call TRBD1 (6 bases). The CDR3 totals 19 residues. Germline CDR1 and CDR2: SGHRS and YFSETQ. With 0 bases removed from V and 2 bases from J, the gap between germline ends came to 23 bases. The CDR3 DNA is TGCGCCAGCAGCTTGGCCGTAGGGGGTATGGGGCTATTAAACACTGAAGCTTTCTTT. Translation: CASSLAVGGMGLLNTEAFF.